A single sample gave rise to the 3 T cell receptor beta chains below, sequenced in a study of blood T cell repertoires in COVID-19. Generated by immunoSEQ multiplex PCR, the TCRdb table keeps only in-frame clones and is missing some. The data contain some 220,000 clones, around 82% of them singletons. The sequencing input was peripheral blood. The origin of the receptors is a woman aged 70-85 years with acute or convalescent COVID-19.

The rearrangement uses TRBV7-2 and TRBJ1-6, with TRBD1 matching 7 bases. Germline values: CDR1 SGHTA, CDR2 FQGNSA. This CDR3 is 15 amino acids long. Trimming cost V 4 bases and J 6 bases; bases outside gene matches: 6. The chain's CDR3 is CASSSPDRSNSPLHF. CDR3 in DNA: TGTGCCAGCAGCTCCCCGGACAGGAGTAATTCACCCCTCCACTTT. The full variable domain, its missing parts supplied by reference TRBV7-2 and TRBJ1-6, is GAGVSQSPSNKVTEKGKDVELRCDPISGHTALYWYRQSLGQGLEFLIYFQGNSAPDKSGLPSDRFSAERTGGSVSTLTIQRTQQEDSAVYLCASSSPDRSNSPLHFGNGTRLTVT.

The V gene is TRBV10-3, the J gene TRBJ2-5; D is unresolved. Germline V gene lookup returns CDR1 ENHRY and CDR2 SYGVKD. This CDR3 is 12 amino acids long. Between the trimmed V and J ends, which lost 11 bases and 2 bases, there was a span of 12 bases. The CDR3 nucleotides are TGTGCCGCCACGTCGGTACAAGAGACCCAGTACTTC. Its translation: CAATSVQETQYF.

This clone was found a few times. V and J are TRBV5-4 and TRBJ1-4; TRBD1 might be the D (6 bases). Germline CDR1 and CDR2: SGHNT and YYREEE (reference sequence). V lost 0 bases to trimming and J lost 2 bases, with 14 bases between them. The CDR3 has 17 residues. In DNA, the CDR3 is TGTGCCAGCAGCTTGGCCACAGGGATCGGGACTAATGAAAAACTGTTTTTT. This sequence encodes CASSLATGIGTNEKLFF.